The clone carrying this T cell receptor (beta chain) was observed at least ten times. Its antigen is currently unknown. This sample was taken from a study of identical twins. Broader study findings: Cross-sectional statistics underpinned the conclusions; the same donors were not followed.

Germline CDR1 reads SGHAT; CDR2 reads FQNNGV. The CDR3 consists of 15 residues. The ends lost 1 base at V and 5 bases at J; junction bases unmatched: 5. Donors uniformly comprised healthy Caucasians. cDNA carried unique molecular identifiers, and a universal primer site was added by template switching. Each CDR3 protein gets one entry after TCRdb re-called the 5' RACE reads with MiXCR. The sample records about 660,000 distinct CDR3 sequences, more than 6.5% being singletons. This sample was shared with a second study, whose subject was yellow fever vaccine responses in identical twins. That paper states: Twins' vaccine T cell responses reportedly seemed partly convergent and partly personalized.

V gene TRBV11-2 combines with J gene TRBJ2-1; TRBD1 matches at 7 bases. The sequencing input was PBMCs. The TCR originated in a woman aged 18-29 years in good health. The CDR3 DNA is TGTGCCAGCAGCTTAGTTACAGGGGTCAACAATGAGCAGTTCTTC. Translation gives CASSLVTGVNNEQFF.